What follows is one T cell receptor beta chain and its context. The data were taken from a study of PD-1 blockade in classical Hodgkin lymphoma. The protocol was immunoSEQ multiplex PCR, while the TCRdb copy is restricted to in-frame clones and leaves out a portion. The table lists some 53,000 clones, roughly 86% of them singletons. Time point: cycle 4 day 1 (C4D1), after more than five weeks of nivolumab. All the patients suffered relapse after autologous stem cell transplantation, and brentuximab vedotin exposure differed. Germline assignment: CDR1 SGHAT and CDR2 FQNNGV. Trimming at V came to 4 bases and at J to 1 base, leaving 1 base not matched to a gene. There are 14 residues in the CDR3.

This material consisted of peripheral blood mononuclear cells (PBMCs), taken before the fourth cycle of nivolumab. The rearrangement joins TRBV11-2 to TRBJ2-3; TRBD2 agrees at 8 bases. This receptor was taken from a human donor with classical Hodgkin lymphoma. CDR3 amino acids: CASSSLAGTDTQYF. As DNA, the CDR3 is TGTGCCAGCAGCTCACTAGCGGGCACAGATACGCAGTATTTT.